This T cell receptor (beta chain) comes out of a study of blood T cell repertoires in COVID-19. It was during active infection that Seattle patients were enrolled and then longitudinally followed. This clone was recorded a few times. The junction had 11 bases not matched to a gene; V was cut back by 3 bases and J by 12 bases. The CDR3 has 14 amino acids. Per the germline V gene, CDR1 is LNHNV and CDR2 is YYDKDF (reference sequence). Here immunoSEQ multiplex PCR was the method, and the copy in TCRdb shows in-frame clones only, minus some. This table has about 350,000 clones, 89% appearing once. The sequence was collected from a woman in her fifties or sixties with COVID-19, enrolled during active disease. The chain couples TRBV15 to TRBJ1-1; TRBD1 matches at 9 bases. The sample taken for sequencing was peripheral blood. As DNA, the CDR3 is TGTGCCACCAGCAGGGAGACAGGGGGACCACGCCCTTTCTTT. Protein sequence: CATSRETGGPRPFF.